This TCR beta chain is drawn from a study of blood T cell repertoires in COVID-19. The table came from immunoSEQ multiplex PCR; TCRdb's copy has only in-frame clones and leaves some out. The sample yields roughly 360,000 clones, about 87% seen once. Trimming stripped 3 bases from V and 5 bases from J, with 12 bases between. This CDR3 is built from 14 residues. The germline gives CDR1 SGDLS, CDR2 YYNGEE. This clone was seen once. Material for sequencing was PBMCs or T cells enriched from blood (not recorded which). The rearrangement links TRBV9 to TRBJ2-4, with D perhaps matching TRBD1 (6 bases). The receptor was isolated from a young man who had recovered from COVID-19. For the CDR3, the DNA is TGTGCCAGCAGCGCGACGGGACACCAAAACATTCAGTACTTC. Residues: CASSATGHQNIQYF. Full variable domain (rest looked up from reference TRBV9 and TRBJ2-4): DSGVTQTPKHLITATGQRVTLRCSPRSGDLSVYWYQQSLDQGLQFLIQYYNGEERAKGNILERFSAQQFPDLHSELNLSSLELGDSALYFCASSATGHQNIQYFGAGTRLSVL.